These 14 T cell receptor beta chains were sequenced from one sample in a study of T cells after yellow fever vaccination. TCRdb ran MiXCR on the 5' RACE reads and lists one entry per CDR3 protein. The top ten clones hold approximately 3% of a sample with some 240,000 distinct CDR3 sequences, 3.2% of them seen once. Sample: CD4+ T cells sorted from PBMCs, taken 10 days after the yellow fever booster vaccination. The origin of the receptors is a man younger than 35 who received the YFV17D yellow fever vaccine.

This clonotype was detected only a few times. V and J are TRBV19 and TRBJ1-2; D might be TRBD1 (6 bases). V gave up 5 bases and J gave up 4 bases, with 14 bases separating them. The germline gives CDR1 LNHDA, CDR2 SQIVND (reference sequence). The CDR3 runs 14 residues. CDR3 residues: CASSLSQGPYGYTF. In DNA, the CDR3 is TGTGCCAGTAGTCTGAGCCAGGGGCCCTATGGCTACACCTTC.

Ten or more counts support this clonotype. V is TRBV7-2 and J is TRBJ2-5; TRBD1 or TRBD2 may be the D gene (5 bases each). Germline CDR1 and CDR2: SGHTA and FQGNSA. CDR3 size: 16 residues. Trimming took off 5 bases at V and 4 bases at J, with 20 bases between the two ends. CDR3 nucleotides: TGTGCCAGCAGCCGAAACGGGGCGGCGGAGAGAGAGACCCAGTACTTC. Its translation is CASSRNGAAERETQYF.

This clonotype was counted many times. The V call is TRBV6-2 or TRBV6-3, the J call TRBJ2-3; perhaps D is TRBD1 or TRBD2 (5 bases each). V was trimmed by 4 bases and J by 0 bases, leaving 11 bases between them. CDR3 length: 15 residues. Germline V gene sequence: CDR1 MNHEY, CDR2 SVGEGT. CDR3 in DNA: TGTGCCAGCAGTTCCCGGGACCAAAGCACAGATACGCAGTATTTT. This codes for CASSSRDQSTDTQYF.

In its sample, this clonotype was seen a few times. This rearrangement joins TRBV5-4 to TRBJ1-1; the D is unclear. The CDR3 is 14 residues long. Looked up from germline, CDR1 is SGHNT and CDR2 is YYREEE (reference sequence). Trimming took 0 bases from V and 4 from J, leaving 10 bases between them. CDR3 loop: CASSLDTRSTEAFF. The CDR3 DNA sequence: TGTGCCAGCAGCTTGGACACTAGATCCACTGAAGCTTTCTTT. Full variable domain (missing parts from reference TRBV5-4 and TRBJ1-1): ETGVTQSPTHLIKTRGQQVTLRCSSQSGHNTVSWYQQALGQGPQFIFQYYREEENGRGNFPPRFSGLQFPNYSSELNVNALELDDSALYLCASSLDTRSTEAFFGQGTRLTVV.

This chain joins TRBV2 and TRBJ1-4; D gene ambiguous. CDR1 and CDR2 (germline): SNHLY, FYNNEI. V was trimmed by 8 bases and J by 8 bases, leaving 21 bases between them. CDR3 length: 15 amino acids. The chain's CDR3 is CASRSESLMGEKLFF. The DNA for the CDR3 is TGTGCCAGCCGCTCAGAATCGCTGATGGGGGAAAAACTGTTTTTT.

In its sample, this clonotype was seen many times. The chain links TRBV9 to TRBJ1-2, with D possibly TRBD1 on 5 matching bases. The CDR3 contains 15 residues. V was shortened by 1 base and J by 5 bases, with 15 bases between the two germline ends. CDR1 is SGDLS and CDR2 is YYNGEE in the germline V gene. The CDR3 loop reads CASSVSPQAYYGYTF. Here the CDR3 DNA reads TGTGCCAGCAGCGTAAGCCCACAGGCGTATTATGGCTACACCTTC.

There are many counts of this clonotype. This rearrangement joins TRBV5-1 to TRBJ2-2; D possibly matches TRBD1 or TRBD2 (5 bases each). CDR3 length: 16 residues. Trimming stripped 3 bases from V and 8 bases from J, with 20 bases between. Germline V lookup: CDR1 SGHRS, CDR2 YFSETQ. CDR3 DNA: TGCGCCAGCAGCTCGGCCTCGGGACGAGTCAGGGGGGAGCTGTTTTTT. Translation gives CASSSASGRVRGELFF.

This clonotype showed up many times. The chain couples TRBV10-3 to TRBJ2-1; TRBD2 matches at 13 bases. V was clipped by 11 bases and J by 5 bases; unmatched bases: 6. CDR3 length: 14 amino acids. Germline V gene sequence: CDR1 ENHRY, CDR2 SYGVKD. CDR3 sequence: CAVATSGGDNEQFF. CDR3 DNA sequence: TGTGCCGTCGCCACTAGCGGGGGGGACAATGAGCAGTTCTTC.

This clonotype has a count of ten or more. The chain has TRBV6-5 and TRBJ2-1; 13 bases are a match to TRBD2. CDR1 is MNHEY, CDR2 SVGAGI, per germline. This CDR3 region has 13 residues. Trimming cost V 2 bases and J 15 bases; bases outside gene matches: 4. The CDR3 bases are TGTGCCAGCAGTTACGGACTAGCGGGGGTTTGGTTCTTC. It specifies CASSYGLAGVWFF.

This clonotype was observed at least ten times. One end of the junction does not line up with germline, which may come from a read error. The V and J genes are TRBV5-1 and TRBJ1-6; 12 bases match TRBD1. The CDR3 has 14 amino acids. CDR1 is SGHRS and CDR2 is YFSETQ in the germline V gene. The CDR3 bases are TGTGCCAGCAGCACCGGGACAGGGGGCTCACCCCTCCACTTT. This sequence encodes CASSTGTGGSPLHF.

This clonotype has at least ten counts. The genes are TRBV7-3 and TRBJ2-3; 7 bases align to TRBD1. CDR3 length: 16 residues. CDR1 is SGHTA and CDR2 is FQGTGA in the germline V gene. After removal of 5 bases from V and 1 base from J, the junction contained 9 bases not matched to a gene. CDR3 DNA: TGTGCCAGCAGCATACGACAGGGTGGGGGCACAGATACGCAGTATTTT. Encoded protein: CASSIRQGGGTDTQYF. Full variable domain (outside the CDR3, taken from reference TRBV7-3 and TRBJ2-3): GAGVSQTPSNKVTEKGKYVELRCDPISGHTALYWYRQSLGQGPEFLIYFQGTGAADDSGLPNDRFFAVRPEGSVSTLKIQRTERGDSAVYLCASSIRQGGGTDTQYFGPGTRLTVL.

In this sample, this clonotype turned up a few times. The V call is TRBV29-1, the J call TRBJ1-2; 10 bases fit TRBD1. With 6 bases clipped from V and 1 base from J, the junction kept 5 bases outside the gene matches. The CDR3 loop spans 14 amino acids. Germline CDR1 is SQVTM and CDR2 is ANQGSEA. The CDR3 loop reads CSVERDRGNYGYTF. CDR3 coding DNA: TGCAGCGTCGAACGGGACAGGGGTAACTATGGCTACACCTTC.

This clonotype was seen at least ten times. The CDR3 sequence is CASSRLAGGPGFEETQYF. In DNA form, the CDR3 reads TGTGCCAGCAGCCGTCTAGCGGGGGGGCCAGGGTTCGAAGAGACCCAGTACTTC. The chain links TRBV7-2 to TRBJ2-5; 12 bases are shared with TRBD2. From germline, CDR1 is SGHTA and CDR2 FQGNSA. This CDR3 comprises 18 residues. V was pared by 5 bases and J by 3 bases, with 13 bases of the junction left unmatched.

There are many counts of this clonotype. This chain connects TRBV11-2 to TRBJ2-1, with D perhaps TRBD2 (6 bases). The CDR3 contains 15 residues. The germline V gene has CDR1 SGHAT and CDR2 FQNNGV. The germline V and J ends were trimmed by 2 bases and 0 bases, with 8 bases remaining between them. The DNA of the CDR3 is TGTGCCAGCAGCTTAAGACTAGACTCCTACAATGAGCAGTTCTTC. Its protein product is CASSLRLDSYNEQFF.